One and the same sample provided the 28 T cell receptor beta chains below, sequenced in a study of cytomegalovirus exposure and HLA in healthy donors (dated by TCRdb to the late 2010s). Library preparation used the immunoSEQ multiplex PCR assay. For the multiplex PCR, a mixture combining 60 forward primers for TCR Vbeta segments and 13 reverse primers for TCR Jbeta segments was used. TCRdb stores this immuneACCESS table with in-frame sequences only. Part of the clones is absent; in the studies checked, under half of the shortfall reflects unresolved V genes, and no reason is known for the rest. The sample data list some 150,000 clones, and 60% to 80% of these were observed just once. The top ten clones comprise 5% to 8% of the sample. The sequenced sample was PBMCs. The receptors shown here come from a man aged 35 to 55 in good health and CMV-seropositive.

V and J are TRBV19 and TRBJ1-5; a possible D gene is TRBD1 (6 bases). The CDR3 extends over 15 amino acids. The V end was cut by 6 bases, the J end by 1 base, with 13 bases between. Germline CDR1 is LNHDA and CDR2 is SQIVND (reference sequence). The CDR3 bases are TGTGCCAGTAGGAGGGGCCAGGGGAGCAATCAGCCCCAGCATTTT. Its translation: CASRRGQGSNQPQHF.

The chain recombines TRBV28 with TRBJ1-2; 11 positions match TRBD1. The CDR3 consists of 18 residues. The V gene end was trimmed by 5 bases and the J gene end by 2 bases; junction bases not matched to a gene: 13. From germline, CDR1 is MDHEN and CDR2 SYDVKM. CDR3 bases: TGTGCCAGCAGTACGCTCGGACAGGGGGCATGGATAAACTATGGCTACACCTTC. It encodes CASSTLGQGAWINYGYTF.

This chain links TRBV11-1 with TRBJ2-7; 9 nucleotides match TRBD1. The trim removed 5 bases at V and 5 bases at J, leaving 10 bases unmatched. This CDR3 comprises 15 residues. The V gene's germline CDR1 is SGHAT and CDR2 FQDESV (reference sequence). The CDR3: CASSGGWDRVNEQYF. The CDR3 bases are TGTGCCAGCAGCGGGGGATGGGACAGGGTTAACGAGCAGTACTTC.

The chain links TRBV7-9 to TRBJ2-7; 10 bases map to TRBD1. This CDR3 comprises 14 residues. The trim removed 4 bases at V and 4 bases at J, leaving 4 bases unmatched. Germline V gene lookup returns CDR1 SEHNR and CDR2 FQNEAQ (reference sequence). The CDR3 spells CASSSGTGEYEQYF. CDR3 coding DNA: TGTGCCAGCAGCTCCGGGACAGGGGAGTACGAGCAGTACTTC.

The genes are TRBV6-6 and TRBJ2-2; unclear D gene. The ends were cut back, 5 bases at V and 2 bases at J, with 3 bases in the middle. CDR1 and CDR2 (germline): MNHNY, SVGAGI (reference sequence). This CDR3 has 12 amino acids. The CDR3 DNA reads TGTGCCAGCAGTCAAAACACCGGGGAGCTGTTTTTT. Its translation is CASSQNTGELFF.

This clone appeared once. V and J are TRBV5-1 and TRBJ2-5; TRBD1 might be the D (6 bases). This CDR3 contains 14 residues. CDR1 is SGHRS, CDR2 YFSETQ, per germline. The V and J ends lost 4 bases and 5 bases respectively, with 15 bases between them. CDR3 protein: CASSQRQDRETQYF. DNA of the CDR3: TGCGCCAGCAGCCAACGACAGGATAGGGAGACCCAGTACTTC.

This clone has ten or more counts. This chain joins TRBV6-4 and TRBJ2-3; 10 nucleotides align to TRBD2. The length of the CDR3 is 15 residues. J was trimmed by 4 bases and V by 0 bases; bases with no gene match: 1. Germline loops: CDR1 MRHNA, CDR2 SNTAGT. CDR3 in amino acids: CASSDSAGGPDTQYF. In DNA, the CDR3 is TGTGCCAGCAGTGACTCAGCGGGAGGGCCAGATACGCAGTATTTT.

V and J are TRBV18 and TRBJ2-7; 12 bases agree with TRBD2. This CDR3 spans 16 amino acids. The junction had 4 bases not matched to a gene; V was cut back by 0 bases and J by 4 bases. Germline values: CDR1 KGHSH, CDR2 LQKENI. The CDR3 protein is CASSPPTSGSRYEQYF. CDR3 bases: TGTGCCAGCTCACCACCGACTAGCGGGAGTAGGTACGAGCAGTACTTC. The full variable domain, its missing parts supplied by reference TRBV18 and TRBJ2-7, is NAGVMQNPRHLVRRRGQEARLRCSPMKGHSHVYWYRQLPEEGLKFMVYLQKENIIDESGMPKERFSAEFPKEGPSILRIQQVVRGDSAAYFCASSPPTSGSRYEQYFGPGTRLTVT.

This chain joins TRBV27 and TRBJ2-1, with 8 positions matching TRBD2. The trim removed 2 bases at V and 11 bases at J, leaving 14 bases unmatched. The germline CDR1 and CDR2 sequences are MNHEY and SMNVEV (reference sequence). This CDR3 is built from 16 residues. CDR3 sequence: CASSLGLAIGTMQQFF. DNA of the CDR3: TGTGCCAGCAGTTTAGGACTAGCTATTGGTACAATGCAGCAGTTCTTC.

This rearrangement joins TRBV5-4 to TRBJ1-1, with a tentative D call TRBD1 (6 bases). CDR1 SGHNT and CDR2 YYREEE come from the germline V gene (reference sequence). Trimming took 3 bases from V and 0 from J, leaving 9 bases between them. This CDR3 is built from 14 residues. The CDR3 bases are TGTGCCAGCAGCTGGGGGGGGCTGAACACTGAAGCTTTCTTT. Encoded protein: CASSWGGLNTEAFF.

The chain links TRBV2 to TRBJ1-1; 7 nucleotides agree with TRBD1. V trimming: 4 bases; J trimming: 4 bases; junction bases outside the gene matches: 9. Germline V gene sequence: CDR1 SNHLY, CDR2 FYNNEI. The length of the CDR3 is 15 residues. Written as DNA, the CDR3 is TGTGCCAGCAGTGTCGACAGGGCCACCCCCACTGAAGCTTTCTTT. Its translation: CASSVDRATPTEAFF.

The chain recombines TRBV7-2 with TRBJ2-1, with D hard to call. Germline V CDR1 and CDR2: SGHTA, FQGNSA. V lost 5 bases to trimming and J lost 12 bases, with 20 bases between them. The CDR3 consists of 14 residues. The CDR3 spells CASSVSAVSLGQFF. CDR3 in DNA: TGTGCCAGCAGCGTAAGCGCAGTAAGCCTCGGGCAGTTCTTC.

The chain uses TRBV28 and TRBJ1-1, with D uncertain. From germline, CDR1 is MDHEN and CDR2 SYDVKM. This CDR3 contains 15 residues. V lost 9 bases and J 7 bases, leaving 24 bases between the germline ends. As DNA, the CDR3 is TGTGCCAGTAAGGATTTGGACTGGAAAGGAATTGAAGCTTTCTTT. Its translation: CASKDLDWKGIEAFF.

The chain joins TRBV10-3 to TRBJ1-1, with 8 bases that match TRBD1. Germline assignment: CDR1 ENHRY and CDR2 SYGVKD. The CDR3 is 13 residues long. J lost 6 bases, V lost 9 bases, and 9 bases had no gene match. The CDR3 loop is CAIGQGPWSEAFF. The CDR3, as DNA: TGTGCCATTGGACAGGGTCCATGGTCTGAAGCTTTCTTT.

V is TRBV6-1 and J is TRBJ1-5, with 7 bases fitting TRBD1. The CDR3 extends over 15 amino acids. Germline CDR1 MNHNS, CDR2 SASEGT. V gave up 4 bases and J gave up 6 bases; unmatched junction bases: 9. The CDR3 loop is CASSGYRGSAQPQHF. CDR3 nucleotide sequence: TGTGCCAGCAGTGGCTACAGGGGATCCGCTCAGCCCCAGCATTTT.

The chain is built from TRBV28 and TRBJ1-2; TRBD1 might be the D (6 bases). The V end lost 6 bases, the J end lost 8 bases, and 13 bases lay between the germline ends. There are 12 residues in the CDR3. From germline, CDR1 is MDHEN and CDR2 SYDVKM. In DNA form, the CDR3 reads TGTGCCAGCAGGCTCCAGGGGAGAGGCTACACCTTC. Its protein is CASRLQGRGYTF.

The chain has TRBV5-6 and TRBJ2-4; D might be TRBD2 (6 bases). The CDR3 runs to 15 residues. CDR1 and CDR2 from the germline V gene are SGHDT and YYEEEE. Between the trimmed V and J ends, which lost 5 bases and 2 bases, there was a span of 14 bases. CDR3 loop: CASRMRGTTKNIQYF. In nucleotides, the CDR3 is TGTGCCAGCAGAATGCGGGGTACGACCAAAAACATTCAGTACTTC.

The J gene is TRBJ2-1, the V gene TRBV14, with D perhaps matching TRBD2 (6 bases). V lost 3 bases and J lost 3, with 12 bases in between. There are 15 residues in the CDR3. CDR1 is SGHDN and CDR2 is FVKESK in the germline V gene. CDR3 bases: TGTGCCAGCAGCCAGGTCGGGACTGACTACAATGAGCAGTTCTTC. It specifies CASSQVGTDYNEQFF.

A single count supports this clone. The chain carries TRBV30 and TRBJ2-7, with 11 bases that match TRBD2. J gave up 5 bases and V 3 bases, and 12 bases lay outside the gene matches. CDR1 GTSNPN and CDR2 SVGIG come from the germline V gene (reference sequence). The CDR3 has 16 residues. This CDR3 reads CAWRVAGTSGVHEQYF. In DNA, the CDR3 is TGTGCCTGGAGGGTCGCCGGGACTAGCGGCGTCCACGAGCAGTACTTC.

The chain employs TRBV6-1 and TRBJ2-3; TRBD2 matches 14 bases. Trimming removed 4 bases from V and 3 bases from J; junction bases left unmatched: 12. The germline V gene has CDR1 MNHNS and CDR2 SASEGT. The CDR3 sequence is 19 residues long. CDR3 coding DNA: TGTGCCAGCAGTGCCGGACTAGCGGGAGGCCTCGGGGGTACAGATACGCAGTATTTT. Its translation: CASSAGLAGGLGGTDTQYF.

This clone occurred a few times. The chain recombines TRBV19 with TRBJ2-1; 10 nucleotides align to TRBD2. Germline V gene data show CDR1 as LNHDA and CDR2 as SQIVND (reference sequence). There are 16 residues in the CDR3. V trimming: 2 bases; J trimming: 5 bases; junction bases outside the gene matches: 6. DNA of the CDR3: TGTGCCAGTAGTATAAGCGGGAGGGTCGCCCACAATGAGCAGTTCTTC. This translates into CASSISGRVAHNEQFF.

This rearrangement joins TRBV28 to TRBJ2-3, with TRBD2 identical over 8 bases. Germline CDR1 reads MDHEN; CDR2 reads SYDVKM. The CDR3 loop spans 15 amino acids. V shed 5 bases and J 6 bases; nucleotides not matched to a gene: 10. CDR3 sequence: CASSGRASGLDTQYF. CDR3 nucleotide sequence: TGTGCCAGCAGTGGACGTGCTAGCGGGCTTGATACGCAGTATTTT. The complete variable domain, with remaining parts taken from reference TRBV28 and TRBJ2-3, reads DVKVTQSSRYLVKRTGEKVFLECVQDMDHENMFWYRQDPGLGLRLIYFSYDVKMKEKGDIPEGYSVSREKKERFSLILESASTNQTSMYLCASSGRASGLDTQYFGPGTRLTVL.

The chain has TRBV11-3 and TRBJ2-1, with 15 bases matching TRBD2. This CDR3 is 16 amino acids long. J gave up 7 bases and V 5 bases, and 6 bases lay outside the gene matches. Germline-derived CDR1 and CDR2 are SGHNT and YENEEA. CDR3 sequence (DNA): TGTGCCAGCAGCCTACGGACTAGCGGGAGGGGTAATGAGCAGTTCTTC. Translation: CASSLRTSGRGNEQFF.

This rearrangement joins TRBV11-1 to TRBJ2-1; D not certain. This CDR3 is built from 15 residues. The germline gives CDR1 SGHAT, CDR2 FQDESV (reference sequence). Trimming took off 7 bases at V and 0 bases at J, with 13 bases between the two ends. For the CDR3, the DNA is TGTGCCAGCACCCCTTCCGCTACCTCCTACAATGAGCAGTTCTTC. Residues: CASTPSATSYNEQFF.

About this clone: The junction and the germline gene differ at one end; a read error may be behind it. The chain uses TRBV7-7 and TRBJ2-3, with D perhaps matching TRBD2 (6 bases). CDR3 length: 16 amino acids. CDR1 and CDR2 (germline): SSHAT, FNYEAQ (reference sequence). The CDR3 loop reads CASSQGTGGSTDTQYF. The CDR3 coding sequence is TGTGCTAGCAGCCAAGGGACCGGGGGTAGCACAGATACGCAGTATTTT.

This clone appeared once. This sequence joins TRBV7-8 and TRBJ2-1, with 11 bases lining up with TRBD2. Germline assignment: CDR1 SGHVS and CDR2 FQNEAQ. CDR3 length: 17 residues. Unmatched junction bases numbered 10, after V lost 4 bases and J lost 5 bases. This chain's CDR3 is CASSSPPGTSGHNEQFF. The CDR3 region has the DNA TGTGCCAGCAGCTCACCTCCCGGGACTAGCGGCCACAATGAGCAGTTCTTC.

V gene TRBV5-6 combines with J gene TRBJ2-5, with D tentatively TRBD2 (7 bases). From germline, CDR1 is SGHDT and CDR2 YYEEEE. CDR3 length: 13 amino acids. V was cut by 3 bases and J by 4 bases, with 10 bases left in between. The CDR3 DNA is TGTGCCAGCAGCTGGGGGGGCTCAGAGACCCAGTACTTC. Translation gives CASSWGGSETQYF. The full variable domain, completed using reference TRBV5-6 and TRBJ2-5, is DAGVTQSPTHLIKTRGQQVTLRCSPKSGHDTVSWYQQALGQGPQFIFQYYEEEERQRGNFPDRFSGHQFPNYSSELNVNALLLGDSALYLCASSWGGSETQYFGPGTRLLVL.

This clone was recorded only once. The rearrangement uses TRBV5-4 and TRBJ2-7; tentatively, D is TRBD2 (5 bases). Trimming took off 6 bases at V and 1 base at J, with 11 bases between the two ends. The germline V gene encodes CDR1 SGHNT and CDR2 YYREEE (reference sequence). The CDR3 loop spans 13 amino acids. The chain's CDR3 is CASNPGDSYEQYF. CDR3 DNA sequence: TGTGCCAGCAACCCCGGGGATTCCTACGAGCAGTACTTC.